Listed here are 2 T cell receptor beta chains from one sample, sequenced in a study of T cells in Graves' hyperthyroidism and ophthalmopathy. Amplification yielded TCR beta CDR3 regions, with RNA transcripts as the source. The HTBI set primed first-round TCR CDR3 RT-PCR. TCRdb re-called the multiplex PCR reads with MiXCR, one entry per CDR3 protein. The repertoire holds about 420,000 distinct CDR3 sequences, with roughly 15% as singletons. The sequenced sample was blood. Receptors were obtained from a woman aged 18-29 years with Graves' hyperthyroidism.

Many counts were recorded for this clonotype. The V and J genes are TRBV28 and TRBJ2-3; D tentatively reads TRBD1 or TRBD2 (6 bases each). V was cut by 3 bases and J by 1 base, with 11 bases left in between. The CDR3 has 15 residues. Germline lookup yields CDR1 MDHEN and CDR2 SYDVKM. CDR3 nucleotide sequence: TGTGCCAGCAGTTTGGGGGGCTTGGGCACAGATACGCAGTATTTT. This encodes CASSLGGLGTDTQYF.

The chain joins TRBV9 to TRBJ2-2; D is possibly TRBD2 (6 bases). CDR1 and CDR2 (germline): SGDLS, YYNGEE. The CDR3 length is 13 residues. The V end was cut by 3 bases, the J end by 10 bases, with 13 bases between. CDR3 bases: TGTGCCAGCAGCGGACTAGGCGATGCGGAGCTGTTTTTT. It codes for CASSGLGDAELFF.